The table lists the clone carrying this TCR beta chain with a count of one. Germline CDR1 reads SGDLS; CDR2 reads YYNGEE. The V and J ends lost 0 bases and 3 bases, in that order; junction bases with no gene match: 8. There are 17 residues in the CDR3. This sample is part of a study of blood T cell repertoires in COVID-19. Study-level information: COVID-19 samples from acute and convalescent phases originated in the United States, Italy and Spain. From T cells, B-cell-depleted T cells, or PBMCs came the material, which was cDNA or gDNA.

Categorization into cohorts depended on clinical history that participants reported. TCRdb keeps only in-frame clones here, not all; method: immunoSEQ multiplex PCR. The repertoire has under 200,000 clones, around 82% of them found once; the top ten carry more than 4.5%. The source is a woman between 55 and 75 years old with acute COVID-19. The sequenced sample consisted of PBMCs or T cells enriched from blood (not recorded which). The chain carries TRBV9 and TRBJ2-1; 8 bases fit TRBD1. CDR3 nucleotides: TGTGCCAGCAGCGTAGGGCAGGGGGCTGGGGTCTACAATGAGCAGTTCTTC. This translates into CASSVGQGAGVYNEQFF.